This T cell receptor (beta chain) was profiled in a study of blood T cells in healthy people across ages. In each sample, at least 6.5 million PBMCs were isolated. A second 7 to 11 cycle PCR used barcoded and J-beta primers. Researchers report that a template-switch adaptor with 12 random nucleotides tagged each cDNA molecule. TCRdb reanalysed the 5' RACE reads using MiXCR and keeps one entry per CDR3 protein. Among about 800,000 distinct CDR3 sequences listed, about three fifths were seen once. CDR3 length: 11 residues. The V end lost 6 bases, the J end lost 9 bases, and 11 bases lay between the germline ends. The germline V gene encodes CDR1 MNHEY and CDR2 SVGEGT.

Sequencing input: blood. This clonotype was sampled from a man younger than 45 in good health. This chain joins TRBV6-2 or TRBV6-3 and TRBJ1-1; the D gene is possibly TRBD1 (5 bases). The CDR3 here is CASRWDEQAFF. The CDR3 region has the DNA TGTGCCAGCAGGTGGGACGAGCAAGCTTTCTTT.